The next 4 T cell receptor delta chains were all read from a single sample in a study of Vδ1+ human thymocytes. No antigen is known for these receptors. General observations from the study: Thymic TRG and TRD repertoires appeared highly polyclonal.

Extracted RNA was reverse transcribed into cDNA. The CDR3 regions were amplified by multiplex PCR from V-gene primers to a constant-region primer. TCRdb called clones anew from the multiplex PCR reads with CATT. The sample contains 70,000 or so delta-chain clones, about 38% of which appear only once. Sequenced material: Vdelta1+ gamma-delta thymocytes from the thymus. Subset defined: FACS-sorted CD3+ TCRalphabeta- TCRVdelta1+ TCRVdelta2- thymocytes. These receptors all come from a boy younger than two who had congenital heart surgery.

V is TRDV1 and J is TRDJ1; TRDD3 matches at 7 bases. The V segment lost 2 bases and the J segment 0 bases; nucleotides outside the gene matches: 27. Per germline, CDR1 TSWWSYY and CDR2 QGS. CDR3 length: 23 residues. In DNA, the CDR3 is TGTGCTCTTGGGGAAGTGTACCTACCGTACTGGGGCGAAGGGGTAGAGTACACCGATAAACTCATCTTT. As protein: CALGEVYLPYWGEGVEYTDKLIF.

The rearrangement joins TRDV1 to TRDJ1; 7 bases are shared with TRDD3. This CDR3 contains 17 residues. The junction had 10 bases not matched to a gene; V was cut back by 2 bases and J by 1 base. Germline V gives CDR1 TSWWSYY, CDR2 QGS. This CDR3 reads CALGETGGWGSTDKLIF. In DNA, the CDR3 is TGTGCTCTTGGGGAAACCGGAGGATGGGGGAGCACCGATAAACTCATCTTT.

The chain employs TRDV1 and TRDJ1; 10 bases map to TRDD3. This CDR3 contains 18 residues. In germline, CDR1 is TSWWSYY, CDR2 QGS. The V and J ends lost 1 base and 4 bases, in that order; junction bases with no gene match: 12. CDR3 bases: TGTGCTCTTGGGGAACCCCCGCTGGGGGATAAGGAGGGCGATAAACTCATCTTT. Translated: CALGEPPLGDKEGDKLIF.

This chain joins TRDV2 and TRDJ3; 12 nucleotides match TRDD3. The length of the CDR3 is 20 residues. J lost 1 base, V lost 3 bases, and 9 bases had no gene match. Germline lookup yields CDR1 GEAIGNYY and CDR2 EKD. This CDR3 reads CACDDPVLGDTSWDTRQMFF. The CDR3 region has the DNA TGTGCCTGTGACGATCCGGTACTGGGGGATACTTCCTGGGACACCCGACAGATGTTTTTC.